This T cell receptor (beta chain) was identified during a study of shared clonotypes between healthy human individuals. This clone has just a few counts. V trimming: 6 bases; J trimming: 6 bases; junction bases outside the gene matches: 9. Germline V gene sequence: CDR1 SNHLY, CDR2 FYNNEI. The CDR3 has 15 amino acids. Libraries were prepared by immunoSEQ multiplex PCR; TCRdb keeps only in-frame clonotypes and omits some of them. The sample contains some 1.4 million clones, 95% to 97% of which appear only once. The sequenced sample consisted of naive CD4+ T cells sorted from blood. The subset is: CD45RA+ positively selected. The chain is built from TRBV2 and TRBJ2-2; 8 bases match TRBD1. The clonotype originates from a man younger than 45 in good health. CDR3 region: CASRKDRGVSGELFF. The DNA of the CDR3 is TGTGCCAGCAGGAAAGACAGGGGTGTGTCCGGGGAGCTGTTTTTT.